This paragraph covers one TCR beta chain sequence. V dropped 5 bases and J dropped 0 bases, with 8 bases sitting between them. CDR3 size: 15 residues. Looked up from germline, CDR1 is MGHDK and CDR2 is SYGVNS. This specimen comes from a study of T-cell reconstitution after alpha-beta-depleted transplantation in children. During its preparation, the TCRbeta library received unique molecular identifiers. Each CDR3 protein is one row after TCRdb ran MiXCR on the PCR reads. Of about 610,000 distinct CDR3 sequences listed, more than 9% were seen once; the top ten hold about 4%. This clonotype originated in a human donor who donated a stem cell graft to a child with acute myeloid leukemia. The V call is TRBV25-1, the J call TRBJ2-6, with unresolved D. The sequenced sample was PBMCs from the stem cell graft donor, obtained from the stem cell graft. In DNA form, the CDR3 reads TGTGCCAGCAGTACCCACCGCTCTGGGGCCAACGTCCTGACTTTC. Translation: CASSTHRSGANVLTF.